Below, one T cell receptor (beta chain) is given with its context. Its target is not known. Amplification targeted TCR beta CDR3 regions from RNA transcripts. The HTBI set primed first-round TCR CDR3 RT-PCR. In TCRdb, the multiplex PCR reads were re-called with MiXCR into one record per CDR3 protein. The sample carries about 96,000 distinct CDR3 sequences, roughly 49% recorded once. The data belong to a study of T cells in Graves' hyperthyroidism and ophthalmopathy. Overall study findings and caveats: Ophthalmopathy was distinguished from stable hyperthyroidism by 13 V-J signatures.

This CDR3 is 12 amino acids long. Germline V gene lookup returns CDR1 DFQATT and CDR2 SNEGSKA (reference sequence). The chain has TRBV20-1 and TRBJ1-2; no clear D gene. The sample comprised blood. The sequence was obtained from a woman in her thirties or forties with Graves' hyperthyroidism. The CDR3 nucleotides are TGCAGCCAAGATATGGGAGGCTATGGCTACACCTTC. Translation gives CSQDMGGYGYTF.